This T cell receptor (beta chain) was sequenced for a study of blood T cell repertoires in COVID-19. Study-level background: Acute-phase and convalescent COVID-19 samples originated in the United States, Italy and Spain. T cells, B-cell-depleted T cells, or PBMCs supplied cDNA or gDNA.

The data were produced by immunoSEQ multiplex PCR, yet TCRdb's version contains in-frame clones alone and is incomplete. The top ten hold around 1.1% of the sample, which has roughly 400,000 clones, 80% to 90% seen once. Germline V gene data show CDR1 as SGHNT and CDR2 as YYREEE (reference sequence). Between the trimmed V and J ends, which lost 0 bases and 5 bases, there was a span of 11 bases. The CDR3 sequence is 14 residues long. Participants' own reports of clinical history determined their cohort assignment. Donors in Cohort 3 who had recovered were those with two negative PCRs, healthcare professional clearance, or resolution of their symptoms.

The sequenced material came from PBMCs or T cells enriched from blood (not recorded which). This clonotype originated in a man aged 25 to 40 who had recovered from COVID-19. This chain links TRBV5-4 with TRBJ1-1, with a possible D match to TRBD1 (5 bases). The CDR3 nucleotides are TGTGCCAGCAGCTTGGACCAGGGATCGACTGAAGCTTTCTTT. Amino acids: CASSLDQGSTEAFF.